The 9 T cell receptor beta chains presented below share a single source sample, sequenced in a study of cytomegalovirus exposure and HLA in healthy donors. Use of 60 Vbeta and 13 Jbeta primers characterized the PCR. Assay used: immunoSEQ multiplex PCR; TCRdb lists only in-frame clones, some missing. The repertoire holds some 130,000 clones, approximately 80% seen once, with 2% to 2.5% in the top ten. Sequenced material: PBMCs. These receptors came from a man aged 30-40 years in good health and CMV-seronegative.

V usage is TRBV29-1 and J usage is TRBJ1-2; 7 nucleotides align to TRBD1. CDR3 length: 13 residues. Per the germline V gene, CDR1 is SQVTM and CDR2 is ANQGSEA. V shed 5 bases, J shed 7 bases, and the junction held 10 bases outside the gene matches. The CDR3 here is CSVLKDRRGGYTF. CDR3 DNA sequence: TGCAGCGTTCTTAAGGACAGGCGGGGTGGCTACACCTTC.

The chain is built from TRBV6-6 and TRBJ1-1; no clear D. Germline assignment: CDR1 MNHNY and CDR2 SVGAGI (reference sequence). This CDR3 contains 14 residues. V gave up 7 bases and J gave up 3 bases, with 15 bases separating them. The DNA of the CDR3 is TGTGCCAGCACCCGAGGGCCGAGGCACACTGAAGCTTTCTTT. Protein sequence: CASTRGPRHTEAFF.

This sequence joins TRBV11-2 and TRBJ2-1, with D possibly being TRBD1 (6 bases). The V end lost 5 bases, the J end lost 8 bases, and 16 bases lay between the germline ends. The V gene's germline CDR1 is SGHAT and CDR2 FQNNGV. The CDR3 has 14 amino acids. The CDR3 DNA is TGTGCCAGCAGCGCTTATGGGGGCGGAGATGAGCAGTTCTTC. Its translation: CASSAYGGGDEQFF.

The V call is TRBV9, the J call TRBJ2-3; 12 nucleotides line up with TRBD2. V dropped 2 bases and J dropped 0; count of bases not matched to a gene: 13. The CDR3 totals 20 residues. Germline assignment: CDR1 SGDLS and CDR2 YYNGEE. In DNA, the CDR3 is TGTGCCAGCAGCGTCACCGTGGGGGATACTAGCGGGAGGAGCACAGATACGCAGTATTTT. Translating it yields CASSVTVGDTSGRSTDTQYF.

The chain recombines TRBV19 with TRBJ2-7; 13 bases map to TRBD2. Losses at the gene ends were 3 bases for V and 3 bases for J; bases not matched to a gene: 2. Germline lookup yields CDR1 LNHDA and CDR2 SQIVND (reference sequence). This CDR3 has 15 amino acids. For the CDR3, the DNA is TGTGCCAGTAGTATGGGGACTAGCGGGATCTACGAGCAGTACTTC. Its protein is CASSMGTSGIYEQYF. Using reference TRBV19 and TRBJ2-7 for the parts outside the CDR3, the full variable domain is DGGITQSPKYLFRKEGQNVTLSCEQNLNHDAMYWYRQDPGQGLRLIYYSQIVNDFQKGDIAEGYSVSREKKESFPLTVTSAQKNPTAFYLCASSMGTSGIYEQYFGPGTRLTVT.

The chain couples TRBV28 to TRBJ2-1, with D uncertain. The germline CDR1 and CDR2 sequences are MDHEN and SYDVKM. V lost 7 bases to trimming and J lost 10 bases, with 14 bases between them. The CDR3 spans 12 residues. CDR3 sequence reads: CASTPRKFEQFF. CDR3 coding DNA: TGTGCCAGCACTCCGCGAAAATTCGAGCAGTTCTTC. Complete variable domain (other parts from reference TRBV28 and TRBJ2-1): DVKVTQSSRYLVKRTGEKVFLECVQDMDHENMFWYRQDPGLGLRLIYFSYDVKMKEKGDIPEGYSVSREKKERFSLILESASTNQTSMYLCASTPRKFEQFFGPGTRLTVL.

This chain links TRBV7-2 with TRBJ1-3, with D possibly TRBD1 on 5 matching bases. V was pared by 7 bases and J by 4 bases, with 14 bases between. Germline CDR1 SGHTA, CDR2 FQGNSA. This CDR3 is built from 14 residues. The chain's CDR3 is CASTWRDGGNTIYF. CDR3 bases: TGTGCCAGCACCTGGCGGGACGGAGGAAACACCATATATTTT.

The chain uses TRBV4-2 and TRBJ2-7, with 8 bases that match TRBD1. Germline V gene lookup returns CDR1 LGHNA and CDR2 YNFKEQ. J gave up 3 bases and V 0 bases, and 4 bases lay outside the gene matches. The CDR3 consists of 15 residues. CDR3 nucleotides: TGTGCCAGCAGCCAAGATACTGGACAGGGCTACGAGCAGTACTTC. It translates to CASSQDTGQGYEQYF.

The chain has TRBV27 and TRBJ2-1, with 12 bases lining up with TRBD2. Unmatched junction bases numbered 13, after V lost 1 base and J lost 0 bases. This CDR3 is built from 21 residues. CDR1 and CDR2 (germline): MNHEY, SMNVEV (reference sequence). In nucleotides, the CDR3 is TGTGCCAGCAGTTTATACCCCGCTAGCGGGAGGGTTAGGAGCTCCTACAATGAGCAGTTCTTC. It translates to CASSLYPASGRVRSSYNEQFF.